This T cell receptor (beta chain) appears in the sequencing data of a study of blood T cell repertoires in COVID-19. V gave up 6 bases and J gave up 1 base; unmatched junction bases: 9. The CDR3 consists of 15 residues. From germline, CDR1 is SGHRS and CDR2 YFSETQ. Assay used: immunoSEQ multiplex PCR; TCRdb lists only in-frame clones, some missing. The sample yields under 120,000 clones, over 75% seen once. Source material: peripheral blood. This clonotype was obtained from a man aged 65-85 years with active or convalescent COVID-19. This sequence joins TRBV5-1 and TRBJ1-1; 7 bases line up with TRBD1. The CDR3: CASTYQGGQNTEAFF. As DNA, the CDR3 is TGCGCCAGCACGTACCAGGGGGGACAGAACACTGAAGCTTTCTTT.